The clone carrying this TCR beta chain qualifies as medium-sized. Its antigen is currently unknown. This specimen belongs to a study of liver allograft versus peripheral blood T cells. Study overall: Transplanted-liver and recipient peripheral blood T cell receptor repertoires were compared. Overall study results and limits: Inside liver allografts, T cell receptor repertoires reportedly diverged from the repertoires found in peripheral blood.

The V end lost 4 bases, the J end lost 3 bases, and 15 bases lay between the germline ends. The germline CDR1 and CDR2 sequences are KGHSH and LQKENI. This CDR3 comprises 15 residues. Via MiXCR, TCRdb re-called the reads, giving one row per CDR3 protein. Here the sample spans approximately 9,300 distinct CDR3 sequences, about a fifth being singletons. The receptor was isolated from a human patient who had a liver transplant. The T cells may come from the graft donor. The chain uses TRBV18 and TRBJ1-1, with D maybe TRBD1 (6 bases). CDR3 protein: CASSQGQGRDTEAFF. The CDR3 nucleotides read TGTGCCAGCTCACAAGGGCAGGGGCGCGACACTGAAGCTTTCTTT.